This TCR beta chain appears in the sequencing data of a study of blood T cell repertoires in COVID-19. Study information: Samples representing acute and convalescent COVID-19 were sourced from the United States, Italy and Spain. PBMCs, B-cell-depleted T cells, or T cells provided the cDNA or gDNA that made up the material.

Under the authors' procedure: Estimates of nucleated cell counts were drawn from the amplification of reference gene primers. TCRdb's table, derived via immunoSEQ multiplex PCR, lists solely in-frame clones and lacks some. The V and J calls and clone size were taken over from that table, and D and trimming were inferred from the DNA. The table includes under 250,000 clones, 70% to 90% detected once. The CDR3 has 13 amino acids. In germline, CDR1 is MRHNA, CDR2 SNTAGT. The trim removed 6 bases at V and 3 bases at J, leaving 5 bases unmatched. This clonotype was sampled from a man in his forties or fifties with COVID-19, enrolled during active disease. Sequenced: peripheral blood. The rearrangement joins TRBV6-4 to TRBJ2-7, with TRBD1 matching over 7 bases. The CDR3 loop is CASSGNRGYEQYF. Written as DNA, the CDR3 is TGTGCCAGCAGCGGGAACAGGGGCTACGAGCAGTACTTC.